One and the same sample provided the 15 T cell receptor beta chains below, sequenced in a study of regulatory T cells in long-lasting Graves disease. Time point: persistent/refractory GD, antithyroid drugs over 5 years with positive TRAb. PBMC RNA served as the TCR library source. Relying on iRepertoire HTBI primers and Arm-PCR of CDR3 regions, the team built TCR beta libraries. Each CDR3 protein is one row after TCRdb ran MiXCR on the multiplex PCR reads. Seen here are roughly 700,000 distinct CDR3 sequences, roughly 30% observed once, and the top ten hold under 55%. Specimen: peripheral blood mononuclear cells (PBMCs), collected when the disease was refractory, from a patient treated with antithyroid drugs. These receptor sequences come from a female donor with Graves disease.

J is TRBJ1-1 and V is TRBV6-5, with D possibly being TRBD1 (6 bases). Looked up from germline, CDR1 is MNHEY and CDR2 is SVGAGI. The CDR3 sequence is 13 residues long. Trimming left V 2 bases short and J 6 bases short, with 10 bases between. CDR3 coding DNA: TGTGCCAGCAGTTACGACCCAGGGGCTGAAGCTTTCTTT. Protein sequence: CASSYDPGAEAFF.

The genes are TRBV20-1 and TRBJ2-5; 11 nucleotides agree with TRBD2. CDR1 is DFQATT and CDR2 is SNEGSKA in the germline V gene (reference sequence). The CDR3 extends over 16 amino acids. V was pared by 6 bases and J by 5 bases, with 14 bases of the junction left unmatched. The CDR3, as DNA: TGCAGTGCCGACGGGACTAGCGGAGCGGTGGAGGAGACCCAGTACTTC. It yields the protein CSADGTSGAVEETQYF.

This clonotype has only a few counts. This chain connects TRBV20-1 to TRBJ1-1; 10 positions match TRBD1. Germline CDR1 DFQATT, CDR2 SNEGSKA (reference sequence). CDR3 length: 16 residues. V gave up 1 base and J gave up 0 bases; unmatched junction bases: 5. CDR3 DNA: TGCAGTGCTAGAGGACAGGGGGCAAGGATGAACACTGAAGCTTTCTTT. This gives the protein CSARGQGARMNTEAFF.

This clonotype was seen a handful of times. This rearrangement joins TRBV18 to TRBJ1-1, with unresolved D. The ends were cut back, 2 bases at V and 8 bases at J, with 12 bases in the middle. There are 13 residues in the CDR3. Germline CDR1 KGHSH, CDR2 LQKENI. In DNA form, the CDR3 reads TGTGCCAGCTCACCAGAGTCCCCAATAGAAGCTTTCTTT. Residues: CASSPESPIEAFF.

This clonotype was observed at least ten times. The V gene is TRBV6-1, the J gene TRBJ1-5; 11 nucleotides agree with TRBD1. With V trimmed by 0 bases and J by 5 bases, 0 bases remained unmatched. Germline CDR1 is MNHNS and CDR2 is SASEGT. The CDR3 has 15 amino acids. CDR3 DNA: TGTGCCAGCAGTGAAGCGGACAGGGGGCATCAGCCCCAGCATTTT. Translating gives CASSEADRGHQPQHF.

The chain employs TRBV28 and TRBJ2-6; perhaps TRBD1 as D (6 bases). This CDR3 is built from 18 residues. Trimming cost V 6 bases and J 9 bases, with 27 bases left between them. CDR1 and CDR2 from the germline V gene are MDHEN and SYDVKM. CDR3 nucleotide sequence: TGTGCCAGCAGCTTCCGACTCACGCCCACAGGGTTAGTCAACGTCCTGACTTTC. This codes for CASSFRLTPTGLVNVLTF. The whole variable domain, filled in from reference TRBV28 and TRBJ2-6, reads DVKVTQSSRYLVKRTGEKVFLECVQDMDHENMFWYRQDPGLGLRLIYFSYDVKMKEKGDIPEGYSVSREKKERFSLILESASTNQTSMYLCASSFRLTPTGLVNVLTFGAGSRLTVL.

The V and J genes are TRBV20-1 and TRBJ1-5, with TRBD1 matching 8 bases. The CDR3 runs 17 residues. CDR1 and CDR2 (germline): DFQATT, SNEGSKA (reference sequence). J lost 0 bases, V lost 4 bases, and 11 bases had no gene match. The CDR3 DNA reads as TGCAGTGCTAAGAGGGGGACAGGTCCGTATAGCAATCAGCCCCAGCATTTT. Amino acids: CSAKRGTGPYSNQPQHF.

This sequence joins TRBV19 and TRBJ1-5; tentative D call: TRBD1 (5 bases). CDR1 and CDR2 (germline): LNHDA, SQIVND (reference sequence). This CDR3 comprises 14 residues. The V end was cut by 10 bases, the J end by 0 bases, with 13 bases between. The CDR3 DNA reads TGTGCCACCCTCCCGACAGTTAGCAATCAGCCCCAGCATTTT. As protein: CATLPTVSNQPQHF.

This clonotype was detected only a few times. V gene TRBV5-1 combines with J gene TRBJ1-2; TRBD1 agrees at 9 bases. From germline, CDR1 is SGHRS and CDR2 YFSETQ. The CDR3 spans 15 residues. The ends lost 6 bases at V and 6 bases at J; junction bases unmatched: 12. The CDR3 nucleotides are TGCGCCAGCACCGTAGACAGGGGGGATTTGGATGGCTACACCTTC. Protein product: CASTVDRGDLDGYTF.

Regarding this clonotype: The CDR3 does not close with the conserved phenylalanine or tryptophan, likely indicating a read error. The V gene is TRBV7-3, the J gene TRBJ2-6; D remains ambiguous. The CDR3 runs 14 residues. Germline lookup yields CDR1 SGHTA and CDR2 FQGTGA. The V gene lost 3 bases and the J gene lost 4 bases, with 7 bases spanning the gap. This chain's CDR3 is CASSFSEGANVLTS. The CDR3 bases are TGTGCCAGCAGCTTCTCCGAGGGGGCCAACGTCCTGACTTCC.

The rearrangement joins TRBV20-1 to TRBJ1-6; D may be TRBD1 (5 bases). Germline V CDR1 and CDR2: DFQATT, SNEGSKA (reference sequence). Trimming took 1 base from V and 0 from J, leaving 10 bases between them. The CDR3 length is 16 residues. CDR3 bases: TGCAGTGCTAGAGTGGAGGGGAGCTCCTATAATTCACCCCTCCACTTT. Amino acids: CSARVEGSSYNSPLHF.

This chain joins TRBV12-3 or TRBV12-4 and TRBJ2-1; the D is unclear. This CDR3 contains 15 residues. Trimming took 6 bases from V and 7 from J, leaving 19 bases between them. In DNA, the CDR3 is TGTGCCAGCAGCGTAGAATCGACGGCGTGGAATGAGCAGTTCTTC. Its translation: CASSVESTAWNEQFF.

CDR3 loop: CASSLVRQNTGELFF. For the CDR3, the DNA is TGCGCCAGCAGCTTGGTCCGCCAGAACACCGGGGAGCTGTTTTTT. The chain couples TRBV5-1 to TRBJ2-2; D is unclear. In germline, CDR1 is SGHRS, CDR2 YFSETQ. The CDR3 runs 15 residues. Deletions cut 0 bases from V and 1 base from J, with 7 bases between. Complete variable domain (other parts from reference TRBV5-1 and TRBJ2-2): KAGVTQTPRYLIKTRGQQVTLSCSPISGHRSVSWYQQTPGQGLQFLFEYFSETQRNKGNFPGRFSGRQFSNSRSEMNVSTLELGDSALYLCASSLVRQNTGELFFGEGSRLTVL.

This clonotype was recorded many times. The gene calls are TRBV11-2 and TRBJ2-7; 7 bases agree with TRBD2. There are 15 residues in the CDR3. The germline gives CDR1 SGHAT, CDR2 FQNNGV. V shed 6 bases and J 0 bases; nucleotides not matched to a gene: 8. The CDR3 region is CASSEAGGSSYEQYF. In DNA form, the CDR3 reads TGTGCCAGCAGTGAAGCAGGCGGGAGCTCCTACGAGCAGTACTTC.

This chain connects TRBV6-1 to TRBJ2-7; tentative D call: TRBD2 (6 bases). CDR1 is MNHNS, CDR2 SASEGT, per germline. The V and J ends lost 8 bases and 6 bases respectively, with 11 bases between them. The length of the CDR3 is 11 residues. CDR3 DNA sequence: TGTGCCAGCCGGCTAGCGCTCGAGCAGTACTTC. It is translated as CASRLALEQYF.